The next 14 T cell receptor beta chains were all read from a single sample in a study of cytomegalovirus exposure and HLA in healthy donors. TCRdb's table, derived via immunoSEQ multiplex PCR, lists solely in-frame clones and lacks some. The data show around 250,000 clones, nearly 90% seen once. Sequenced: PBMCs. These receptors were collected from a woman aged 18-35 years in good health and CMV-seronegative.

V usage is TRBV29-1 and J usage is TRBJ2-3; D is perhaps TRBD2 (5 bases). V was trimmed by 7 bases and J by 6 bases, leaving 11 bases between them. This CDR3 contains 11 residues. Germline V lookup: CDR1 SQVTM, CDR2 ANQGSEA. For the CDR3, the DNA is TGCAGCGCCCACCCGGGGGATACGCAGTATTTT. Protein: CSAHPGDTQYF.

This clone has more than one count but fewer than ten. This sequence joins TRBV10-1 and TRBJ1-5; D is undetermined. Trimming stripped 0 bases from V and 9 bases from J, with 9 bases between. This CDR3 is built from 13 residues. CDR1 is WNHNN and CDR2 is SYGVQD in the germline V gene (reference sequence). This CDR3 reads CASSESKEAPQHF. The CDR3 bases are TGCGCCAGCAGTGAGTCCAAGGAGGCGCCCCAGCATTTT.

V gene TRBV7-3 combines with J gene TRBJ2-1; D remains unclear. The CDR3 runs to 11 residues. V lost 2 bases and J lost 8, with 4 bases in between. Germline CDR1 SGHTA, CDR2 FQGTGA. CDR3 bases: TGTGCCAGCAGCTTACAGGATGAGCAGTTCTTC. This sequence encodes CASSLQDEQFF.

The V and J genes are TRBV27 and TRBJ1-1, with D perhaps matching TRBD1 (6 bases). CDR1 is MNHEY and CDR2 is SMNVEV in the germline V gene (reference sequence). V lost 8 bases and J 0 bases, leaving 13 bases between the germline ends. The CDR3 covers 14 residues. The CDR3: CASVGGQLNTEAFF. The CDR3 DNA follows: TGTGCCAGCGTAGGAGGACAGTTGAACACTGAAGCTTTCTTT.

The rearrangement links TRBV5-1 to TRBJ1-4; no clear D gene. This CDR3 is 12 amino acids long. V was pared by 1 base and J by 8 bases, with 6 bases between. From germline, CDR1 is SGHRS and CDR2 YFSETQ. The CDR3 sequence: CASSLSGEKLFF. The CDR3 DNA follows: TGCGCCAGCAGCTTGAGCGGAGAAAAACTGTTTTTT.

This chain connects TRBV7-9 to TRBJ1-4; tentatively, D is TRBD1 (5 bases). The CDR3 contains 15 residues. V dropped 8 bases and J dropped 8 bases, with 21 bases sitting between them. Germline CDR1 and CDR2: SEHNR and FQNEAQ (reference sequence). The CDR3 nucleotides read TGTGCCAGCGCTCCCGCGGGGACCCGACGAGAAAAACTGTTTTTT. It specifies CASAPAGTRREKLFF.

This clone turned up a few times. The chain links TRBV28 to TRBJ1-2; 9 nucleotides line up with TRBD1. The length of the CDR3 is 13 residues. The V segment lost 6 bases and the J segment 7 bases; nucleotides outside the gene matches: 6. CDR1 MDHEN and CDR2 SYDVKM come from the germline V gene. The CDR3 sequence: CASSIGQGTGYTF. Here the CDR3 DNA reads TGTGCCAGCAGCATCGGACAGGGGACTGGCTACACCTTC.

V and J are TRBV15 and TRBJ2-5, with D tentatively TRBD2 (6 bases). V lost 4 bases and J lost 5, with 11 bases in between. Germline CDR1 is LNHNV and CDR2 is YYDKDF (reference sequence). CDR3 size: 13 residues. This CDR3 reads CATSTLSGETQYF. The DNA for the CDR3 is TGTGCCACCAGCACCTTGAGCGGGGAGACCCAGTACTTC.

This chain joins TRBV2 and TRBJ1-2; possibly TRBD1 for D (6 bases). The CDR3 spans 14 residues. Germline V gene lookup returns CDR1 SNHLY and CDR2 FYNNEI. Trimming removed 6 bases at V and 5 bases at J, with 16 bases between. CDR3 residues: CASSTEQGNYGYTF. The CDR3 coding sequence is TGTGCCAGCAGCACAGAGCAGGGGAATTATGGCTACACCTTC.

J is TRBJ2-2 and V is TRBV5-4; 9 nucleotides align to TRBD1. V lost 2 bases, J lost 6 bases, and 5 bases stayed unmatched. This CDR3 has 15 amino acids. Germline values: CDR1 SGHNT, CDR2 YYREEE (reference sequence). The CDR3: CASSFGTGLSGELFF. CDR3 in DNA: TGTGCCAGCAGCTTCGGGACAGGGTTATCCGGGGAGCTGTTTTTT.

The rearrangement links TRBV4-1 to TRBJ1-1, with 8 nucleotides matching TRBD1. The CDR3 consists of 15 residues. CDR1 and CDR2 (germline): MGHRA, YSYEKL. Trimming at V came to 2 bases and at J to 5 bases, leaving 7 bases not matched to a gene. The DNA for the CDR3 is TGCGCCAGCAGCCAATTTACAGGGGGTGTGACTGAAGCTTTCTTT. Its protein is CASSQFTGGVTEAFF.

The sample holds a few counts of this clone. V usage is TRBV7-2 and J usage is TRBJ1-6, with 10 bases identical to TRBD1. CDR3 length: 14 amino acids. V lost 0 bases to trimming and J lost 17 bases; unmatched junction nucleotides: 7. From germline, CDR1 is SGHTA and CDR2 FQGNSA. CDR3 coding DNA: TGTGCCAGCAGCTTAGCGAACCGGGACAGGGGTATCCACTTT. It is translated as CASSLANRDRGIHF.

In regard to this clone: This CDR3 is also generated by other DNA sequences in the sample. This chain links TRBV2 with TRBJ2-2, with 7 bases identical to TRBD1. V shed 4 bases and J 1 base; nucleotides not matched to a gene: 3. Germline V lookup: CDR1 SNHLY, CDR2 FYNNEI. The CDR3 is 15 amino acids. The DNA of the CDR3 is TGTGCCAGCAGTGGACAGGGAAGGAACACCGGGGAGCTGTTTTTT. As protein: CASSGQGRNTGELFF. Full variable domain (remainder filled in from reference TRBV2 and TRBJ2-2): EPEVTQTPSHQVTQMGQEVILRCVPISNHLYFYWYRQILGQKVEFLVSFYNNEISEKSEIFDDQFSVERPDGSNFTLKIRSTKLEDSAMYFCASSGQGRNTGELFFGEGSRLTVL.

To note about this clone: An end of the junction differs from the germline gene, which may be a read error. The chain links TRBV7-7 to TRBJ2-1; TRBD1 aligns across 11 bases. This CDR3 contains 15 residues. Germline CDR1 and CDR2: SSHAT and FNYEAQ (reference sequence). The chain's CDR3 is CASSYGTGGGNEQFF. As DNA, the CDR3 is TGTGCTAGCAGCTATGGGACAGGGGGAGGAAATGAGCAGTTCTTC.